The next 16 T cell receptor beta chains were all read from a single sample in a study of somatic mutations in cytotoxic T cells in rheumatoid arthritis. The method was immunoSEQ multiplex PCR; TCRdb's version includes in-frame clones alone and lacks a portion of them. The data hold about 15,000 clones, with approximately 84% observed a single time. The specimen was CD8+ T cells sorted from blood. These receptors all come from an adult with rheumatoid arthritis.

This clone appeared once. The rearrangement uses TRBV5-4 and TRBJ2-7; D possibly corresponds to TRBD2 (5 bases). With 0 bases removed from V and 3 bases from J, the gap between germline ends came to 10 bases. CDR3 length: 14 residues. CDR1 and CDR2 from the germline V gene are SGHNT and YYREEE (reference sequence). CDR3 in amino acids: CASSLAGGYYEQYF. The CDR3 coding sequence is TGTGCCAGCAGCTTGGCAGGAGGATACTACGAGCAGTACTTC.

The chain combines TRBV6-6 with TRBJ1-5; 10 bases agree with TRBD1. Germline loops: CDR1 MNHNY, CDR2 SVGAGI (reference sequence). CDR3 length: 15 amino acids. V lost 6 bases to trimming and J lost 4 bases; unmatched junction nucleotides: 6. CDR3 protein: CASSKTGGSNQPQHF. CDR3 DNA sequence: TGTGCCAGCAGCAAGACAGGGGGCTCGAATCAGCCCCAGCATTTT.

This sequence joins TRBV6-4 and TRBJ1-1, with a tentative D call TRBD1 (6 bases). The V gene's germline CDR1 is MRHNA and CDR2 SNTAGT. The CDR3 contains 14 residues. Trimming shortened V by 9 bases and J by 4 bases, and 18 bases separated the two germline ends. Here the CDR3 DNA reads TGTGCCAGTGGGGGGGGCCCGGGGGGCACTGAAGCTTTCTTT. It is translated as CASGGGPGGTEAFF.

The chain is built from TRBV19 and TRBJ1-2, with D possibly matching TRBD1 (6 bases). Per germline, CDR1 LNHDA and CDR2 SQIVND (reference sequence). The CDR3 has 17 amino acids. Trimming cost V 5 bases and J 2 bases, with 21 bases left between them. The DNA for the CDR3 is TGTGCCAGTAGTCCCGGGACACTTATTTTAGAGAACTATGGCTACACCTTC. Translating gives CASSPGTLILENYGYTF.

J is TRBJ1-1 and V is TRBV5-5; tentatively, D is TRBD1 (5 bases). Germline CDR1 SGHKS, CDR2 YYEKEE (reference sequence). CDR3 length equals 13 residues. V lost 10 bases, J lost 4 bases, and 17 bases lay in between. CDR3 residues: CAVGGDILTEAFF. Here the CDR3 DNA reads TGTGCCGTGGGGGGGGATATACTCACTGAAGCTTTCTTT.

The CDR3 sequence: CASSSPGTSGANEQFF. The CDR3 bases are TGTGCCAGCAGTTCCCCCGGGACTAGCGGGGCCAATGAGCAGTTCTTC. The V and J genes are TRBV27 and TRBJ2-1; 13 bases agree with TRBD2. CDR3 length: 16 amino acids. Germline CDR1 and CDR2: MNHEY and SMNVEV (reference sequence). J lost 6 bases, V lost 4 bases, and 6 bases had no gene match.

The chain is built from TRBV7-2 and TRBJ1-5; unclear D gene. The CDR3 sequence is 14 residues long. Germline V CDR1 and CDR2: SGHTA, FQGNSA. V lost 5 bases to trimming and J lost 0 bases, with 8 bases between them. The CDR3 DNA sequence: TGTGCCAGCAGCCGGGATTATAGCAATCAGCCCCAGCATTTT. Its translation is CASSRDYSNQPQHF.

The gene calls are TRBV5-1 and TRBJ1-4; D not resolved. The V end lost 1 base, the J end lost 0 bases, and 7 bases lay between the germline ends. The germline CDR1 and CDR2 sequences are SGHRS and YFSETQ. There are 15 residues in the CDR3. CDR3 in DNA: TGCGCCAGCAGCTTGAACGGTGCAACTAATGAAAAACTGTTTTTT. Translation gives CASSLNGATNEKLFF.

V gene TRBV6-1 combines with J gene TRBJ2-7; no firm D call. V was pared by 1 base and J by 2 bases, with 9 bases between. The CDR3 totals 14 residues. Germline CDR1 and CDR2: MNHNS and SASEGT. The CDR3: CASSEDSFPYEQYF. In nucleotides, the CDR3 is TGTGCCAGCAGTGAAGACAGCTTTCCCTACGAGCAGTACTTC.

The chain links TRBV9 to TRBJ1-1; 7 bases line up with TRBD1. There are 14 residues in the CDR3. CDR1 and CDR2 (germline): SGDLS, YYNGEE. Trimming removed 4 bases from V and 1 base from J; junction bases left unmatched: 4. The CDR3 is CASSPRDRNTEAFF. CDR3 nucleotides: TGTGCCAGCAGCCCCCGGGACAGGAACACTGAAGCTTTCTTT.

The chain has TRBV9 and TRBJ1-4; D gene uncertain. Trimming took off 0 bases at V and 0 bases at J, with 6 bases between the two ends. This CDR3 has 15 residues. The germline gives CDR1 SGDLS, CDR2 YYNGEE. CDR3 coding DNA: TGTGCCAGCAGCGTAGAGGCTGCAACTAATGAAAAACTGTTTTTT. Translated: CASSVEAATNEKLFF.

The chain links TRBV4-2 to TRBJ2-7, with 9 bases that match TRBD2. Trimming cost V 1 base and J 2 bases; bases outside gene matches: 9. CDR3 size: 17 residues. The V gene's germline CDR1 is LGHNA and CDR2 YNFKEQ. The CDR3 sequence: CASSQAELAGIAYEQYF. The CDR3 DNA sequence: TGTGCCAGCAGCCAAGCAGAACTAGCGGGTATTGCCTACGAGCAGTACTTC.

In its sample, this clone was seen a few times. The chain recombines TRBV10-3 with TRBJ1-1; D is perhaps TRBD1 (5 bases). V was pared by 8 bases and J by 1 base, with 8 bases between. CDR3 size: 12 residues. CDR1 ENHRY and CDR2 SYGVKD come from the germline V gene. CDR3 bases: TGTGCCATCCGGGACGGGAACACTGAAGCTTTCTTT. Translating gives CAIRDGNTEAFF.

The chain carries TRBV15 and TRBJ1-1, with D unclear. V dropped 0 bases and J dropped 1 base, with 3 bases sitting between them. Germline V lookup: CDR1 LNHNV, CDR2 YYDKDF (reference sequence). The CDR3 totals 13 residues. CDR3 DNA: TGTGCCACCAGCAGAGACAGGAACACTGAAGCTTTCTTT. Translating gives CATSRDRNTEAFF.

The rearrangement uses TRBV6-4 and TRBJ2-1; 11 nucleotides agree with TRBD2. There are 15 residues in the CDR3. The J segment lost 2 bases and the V segment lost 5 bases, leaving 2 bases of the junction unmatched. CDR1 MRHNA and CDR2 SNTAGT come from the germline V gene. CDR3 amino acids: CASSPSGGPYNEQFF. The CDR3 DNA reads TGTGCCAGCAGTCCTAGCGGGGGGCCCTACAATGAGCAGTTCTTC.

This rearrangement joins TRBV7-9 to TRBJ2-7; 10 bases are a match to TRBD1. CDR3 length equals 15 residues. CDR1 is SEHNR, CDR2 FQNEAQ, per germline (reference sequence). The V segment lost 6 bases and the J segment 1 base; nucleotides outside the gene matches: 6. The chain's CDR3 is CASSYRDRGSYEQYF. In DNA, the CDR3 is TGTGCCAGCAGTTACCGGGACAGGGGTTCCTACGAGCAGTACTTC.